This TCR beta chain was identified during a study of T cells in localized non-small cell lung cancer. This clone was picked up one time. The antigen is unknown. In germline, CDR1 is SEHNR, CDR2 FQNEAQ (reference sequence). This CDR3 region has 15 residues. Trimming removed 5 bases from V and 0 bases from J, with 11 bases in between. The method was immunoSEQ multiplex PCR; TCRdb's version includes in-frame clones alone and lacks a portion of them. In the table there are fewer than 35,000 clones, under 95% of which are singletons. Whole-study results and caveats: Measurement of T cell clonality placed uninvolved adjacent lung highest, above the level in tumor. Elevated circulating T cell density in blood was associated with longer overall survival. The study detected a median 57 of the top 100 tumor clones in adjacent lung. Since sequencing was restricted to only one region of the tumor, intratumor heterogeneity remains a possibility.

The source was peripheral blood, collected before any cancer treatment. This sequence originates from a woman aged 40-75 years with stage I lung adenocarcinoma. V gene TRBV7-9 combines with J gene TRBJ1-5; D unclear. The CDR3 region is CASSPQGNSNQPQHF. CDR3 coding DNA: TGTGCCAGCAGCCCTCAAGGGAATAGCAATCAGCCCCAGCATTTT.